The 30 T cell receptor beta chains given below trace back to one sample, sequenced in a study of cytomegalovirus exposure and HLA in healthy donors. 60 Vbeta and 13 Jbeta primers were used in PCR. Method: immunoSEQ multiplex PCR; TCRdb's copy keeps in-frame clones and lacks some. The sample has roughly 120,000 clones; about 9.4% are singletons. The sequenced sample was PBMCs. These receptors were collected from a woman aged 40 to 50 in good health and CMV-seropositive.

The V call is TRBV18, the J call TRBJ2-3; TRBD1 might be the D (5 bases). This CDR3 spans 16 amino acids. Trimming took off 6 bases at V and 2 bases at J, with 18 bases between the two ends. Germline V gene data show CDR1 as KGHSH and CDR2 as LQKENI. CDR3 residues: CASSPASTVPTDTQYF. DNA for the CDR3: TGTGCCAGCTCGCCGGCCTCGACAGTTCCCACAGATACGCAGTATTTT.

The chain recombines TRBV7-2 with TRBJ1-1; 7 bases fit TRBD1. V trimming: 1 base; J trimming: 11 bases; junction bases outside the gene matches: 7. The CDR3 extends over 13 amino acids. Germline lookup yields CDR1 SGHTA and CDR2 FQGNSA. The CDR3 DNA follows: TGTGCCAGCAGCTTAGGACAGGGTGGAGACGCTTTCTTT. Translated: CASSLGQGGDAFF.

The gene calls are TRBV29-1 and TRBJ2-7; no firm D call. The CDR3 consists of 12 residues. Looked up from germline, CDR1 is SQVTM and CDR2 is ANQGSEA. The V end was cut by 4 bases, the J end by 5 bases, with 12 bases between. CDR3 residues: CSVVTGPDEQYF. In DNA form, the CDR3 reads TGCAGCGTTGTGACTGGTCCGGACGAGCAGTACTTC.

This clone was counted only a few times. The chain employs TRBV7-2 and TRBJ2-3; 10 bases align to TRBD2. In germline, CDR1 is SGHTA, CDR2 FQGNSA. V trimming: 5 bases; J trimming: 4 bases; junction bases outside the gene matches: 12. This CDR3 is built from 17 residues. The chain's CDR3 is CASSRLFSGGRADTQYF. The CDR3 DNA sequence: TGTGCCAGCAGCCGCCTATTTAGCGGGGGGCGGGCAGATACGCAGTATTTT.

This chain joins TRBV2 and TRBJ1-5, with D unclear. This CDR3 contains 15 residues. Germline CDR1 reads SNHLY; CDR2 reads FYNNEI. Trimming shortened V by 4 bases and J by 3 bases, and 13 bases separated the two germline ends. As DNA, the CDR3 is TGTGCCAGCAGTGGGGTGGGCAGAATCAATCAGCCCCAGCATTTT. Translated: CASSGVGRINQPQHF.

Only a few counts were recorded for this clone. V usage is TRBV4-2 and J usage is TRBJ2-1, with 8 bases lining up with TRBD1. V was pared by 0 bases and J by 8 bases, with 6 bases of the junction left unmatched. Germline loops: CDR1 LGHNA, CDR2 YNFKEQ. CDR3 size: 15 residues. The CDR3 sequence: CASSQERTGSDEQFF. CDR3 DNA: TGTGCCAGCAGCCAAGAGAGGACAGGGTCGGATGAGCAGTTCTTC.

The V call is TRBV6-5, the J call TRBJ2-3, with TRBD1 matching over 8 bases. The CDR3 spans 14 residues. After removal of 5 bases from V and 7 bases from J, the junction contained 8 bases not matched to a gene. CDR1 is MNHEY, CDR2 SVGAGI, per germline. The CDR3 here is CASSDYDRGNTQYF. The CDR3 DNA reads as TGTGCCAGCAGTGATTATGACAGGGGAAATACGCAGTATTTT.

V and J are TRBV13 and TRBJ2-3, with 12 nucleotides matching TRBD2. V lost 0 bases to trimming and J lost 4 bases; unmatched junction nucleotides: 17. This CDR3 has 21 amino acids. The germline V gene encodes CDR1 PRHDT and CDR2 FYEKMQ (reference sequence). CDR3 sequence (DNA): TGTGCCAGCAGCTTAGGTTGGGCTAGCGGGGGGGACGTTCTAGTCCCAGATACGCAGTATTTT. Amino acid sequence: CASSLGWASGGDVLVPDTQYF.

This clone occurred a few times. V is TRBV19 and J is TRBJ1-4; no clear D. Trimming cost V 5 bases and J 8 bases, with 9 bases left between them. CDR1 and CDR2 from the germline V gene are LNHDA and SQIVND (reference sequence). This CDR3 is built from 12 residues. The DNA of the CDR3 is TGTGCCAGTAGTTGGGGAGGCGAAAAACTGTTTTTT. The encoded protein is CASSWGGEKLFF.

This clone was counted only a few times. This chain joins TRBV5-1 and TRBJ1-1, with 7 bases aligning to TRBD1. Germline V gene data show CDR1 as SGHRS and CDR2 as YFSETQ. This CDR3 contains 15 residues. After removal of 4 bases from V and 5 bases from J, the junction contained 11 bases not matched to a gene. The CDR3 loop is CASSTNRGPGTEAFF. Written as DNA, the CDR3 is TGCGCCAGCAGCACGAACAGGGGTCCGGGGACTGAAGCTTTCTTT.

This sequence joins TRBV11-2 and TRBJ1-1, with D hard to call. Looked up from germline, CDR1 is SGHAT and CDR2 is FQNNGV. V shed 3 bases and J shed 5 bases, with 10 bases lying between them. CDR3 size: 13 residues. The CDR3 reads CASSFGSRTEAFF. CDR3 sequence (DNA): TGTGCCAGCAGCTTTGGGAGTCGTACTGAAGCTTTCTTT.

The chain carries TRBV12-5 and TRBJ1-1; 8 bases map to TRBD1. Germline V gene lookup returns CDR1 LGHNT and CDR2 FRNRAP. The length of the CDR3 is 14 residues. V shed 1 base, J shed 5 bases, and the junction held 3 bases outside the gene matches. This CDR3 is CASGLGQGWTEAFF. The CDR3, as DNA: TGTGCTAGTGGTTTGGGACAGGGGTGGACTGAAGCTTTCTTT.

This sequence joins TRBV7-2 and TRBJ1-4, with 8 nucleotides matching TRBD1. The germline V gene encodes CDR1 SGHTA and CDR2 FQGNSA. Unmatched junction bases numbered 1, after V lost 1 base and J lost 6 bases. The CDR3 runs to 14 residues. As DNA, the CDR3 is TGTGCCAGCAGCTTAGAGACAGGGGATGAAAAACTGTTTTTT. Translating it yields CASSLETGDEKLFF.

The rearrangement links TRBV29-1 to TRBJ2-3, with 7 bases matching TRBD2. The CDR3 length is 12 residues. Germline values: CDR1 SQVTM, CDR2 ANQGSEA. The CDR3, as DNA: TGCAGTGGCGGGGGAAGGACAGATACGCAGTATTTT. Translation gives CSGGGRTDTQYF.

In this sample, this clone turned up a few times. The identical CDR3 is also encoded by other nucleotide sequences in the sample. This chain joins TRBV7-9 and TRBJ1-1; D uncertain. The V end lost 3 bases, the J end lost 5 bases, and 7 bases lay between the germline ends. Germline CDR1 reads SEHNR; CDR2 reads FQNEAQ (reference sequence). This CDR3 is built from 12 residues. The CDR3 nucleotides read TGTGCCAGCAGCTTGTCGGGAACTGAAGCTTTCTTT. It translates to CASSLSGTEAFF.

This clone has only a few counts. The V gene is TRBV19, the J gene TRBJ1-1; no clear D gene. The V end was cut by 7 bases, the J end by 8 bases, with 20 bases between. This CDR3 region has 14 residues. Germline V gene sequence: CDR1 LNHDA, CDR2 SQIVND (reference sequence). The CDR3 reads CASTPPSRGREAFF. For the CDR3, the DNA is TGTGCCAGTACCCCCCCCAGTCGAGGGCGAGAAGCTTTCTTT.

The CDR3 coding sequence is TGTGCCAGCAGCAGAACAGTACGGGGGGCTGAAGCTTTCTTT. Translation gives CASSRTVRGAEAFF. The chain couples TRBV9 to TRBJ1-1, with D tentatively TRBD1 (5 bases). Per germline, CDR1 SGDLS and CDR2 YYNGEE. V lost 4 bases and J 6 bases, leaving 16 bases between the germline ends. This CDR3 has 14 residues.

The CDR3 nucleotides are TGCGCCAGCAGCTTGGGGGGGGTCGGGGCCAACGTCCTGACTTTC. Its translation is CASSLGGVGANVLTF. The chain joins TRBV5-1 to TRBJ2-6; D might be TRBD2 (6 bases). The length of the CDR3 is 15 residues. Germline CDR1 and CDR2: SGHRS and YFSETQ. V was clipped by 0 bases and J by 4 bases, with 8 bases between them.

The rearrangement links TRBV12-1 to TRBJ2-1; no DNA check was done on the table's D call, TRBD2. TRBV12-1 is noted as a pseudogene. CDR3 length: 16 amino acids. For the CDR3, the DNA is TGTGCCAGCAGCCGGGGACTAGCGGGGGGGTCGAATGAGCAGTTCTTC. It translates to CASSRGLAGGSNEQFF.

The J gene is TRBJ2-7, the V gene TRBV6-5, with 8 bases lining up with TRBD1. The CDR3 totals 15 residues. After removal of 2 bases from V and 3 bases from J, the junction contained 6 bases not matched to a gene. Germline V CDR1 and CDR2: MNHEY, SVGAGI. CDR3 coding DNA: TGTGCCAGCAGTTACGGGGGACAGGCTTTCTACGAGCAGTACTTC. Its protein is CASSYGGQAFYEQYF.

DNA of the CDR3: TGTGCCAGCTTTACAGGGAGCTCCTACAATGAGCAGTTCTTC. Translating gives CASFTGSSYNEQFF. This chain connects TRBV18 to TRBJ2-1; a weak D match, TRBD1 (6 bases). This CDR3 has 14 residues. The V gene's germline CDR1 is KGHSH and CDR2 LQKENI. The V end was cut by 7 bases, the J end by 0 bases, with 10 bases between.

Regarding this clone: Distinct nucleotide sequences in the sample also encode this CDR3. This rearrangement joins TRBV14 to TRBJ1-1; D unclear. The CDR3 length is 14 residues. Trimming cost V 1 base and J 1 base, with 7 bases left between them. CDR1 and CDR2 (germline): SGHDN, FVKESK. CDR3 protein: CASSQVPGNTEAFF. In DNA form, the CDR3 reads TGTGCCAGCAGCCAAGTACCAGGGAACACTGAAGCTTTCTTT.

The CDR3 sequence: CASSLWRGPYNSPLHF. In nucleotides, the CDR3 is TGTGCCAGCAGCTTGTGGAGGGGTCCCTATAATTCACCCCTCCACTTT. The genes are TRBV5-5 and TRBJ1-6, with D possibly matching TRBD1 (5 bases). Trimming stripped 1 base from V and 2 bases from J, with 10 bases between. The CDR3 covers 16 residues. The germline CDR1 and CDR2 sequences are SGHKS and YYEKEE (reference sequence).

V is TRBV5-6 and J is TRBJ1-1; no definite D call. The CDR3 extends over 14 amino acids. The germline gives CDR1 SGHDT, CDR2 YYEEEE. The V gene lost 1 base and the J gene lost 0 bases, with 7 bases spanning the gap. CDR3 in amino acids: CASSLYGVNTEAFF. The CDR3 DNA reads TGTGCCAGCAGCTTGTACGGGGTGAACACTGAAGCTTTCTTT.

The genes are TRBV5-6 and TRBJ2-7; 10 bases map to TRBD1. The germline V gene encodes CDR1 SGHDT and CDR2 YYEEEE. Trimming took 4 bases from V and 0 from J; bases not matched to a gene: 13. CDR3 size: 18 residues. The CDR3 DNA reads as TGTGCCAGCAGCGGAGGGACAGGGGTCATTTTGAGCTCCTACGAGCAGTACTTC. Amino acid sequence: CASSGGTGVILSSYEQYF.

This clone showed up just once. CDR3: CASSWDRDDTEAFF. The CDR3 bases are TGTGCCAGCAGTTGGGACAGGGATGACACTGAAGCTTTCTTT. The V call is TRBV6-6, the J call TRBJ1-1; 9 bases map to TRBD1. The CDR3 totals 14 residues. The germline CDR1 and CDR2 sequences are MNHNY and SVGAGI (reference sequence). With 4 bases clipped from V and 3 bases from J, the junction kept 3 bases outside the gene matches.

This clone was counted between two and nine times. This chain connects TRBV27 to TRBJ1-1; weak D call: TRBD1 (6 bases). CDR1 MNHEY and CDR2 SMNVEV come from the germline V gene (reference sequence). The CDR3 is 12 amino acids. Trimming cost V 3 bases and J 7 bases, with 9 bases left between them. The CDR3: CASSFLGGEAFF. CDR3 nucleotide sequence: TGTGCCAGCAGTTTTCTAGGGGGTGAAGCTTTCTTT.

This chain joins TRBV10-3 and TRBJ2-5, with TRBD2 identical over 9 bases. Losses at the gene ends were 5 bases for V and 2 bases for J; bases not matched to a gene: 6. This CDR3 contains 15 residues. In germline, CDR1 is ENHRY, CDR2 SYGVKD. CDR3 region: CAISNLAGAQETQYF. The CDR3 coding sequence is TGTGCCATCAGTAACTTAGCGGGAGCACAAGAGACCCAGTACTTC.

V usage is TRBV19 and J usage is TRBJ1-1; D remains ambiguous. V was pared by 4 bases and J by 3 bases, with 9 bases between. CDR3 length equals 13 residues. CDR1 is LNHDA and CDR2 is SQIVND in the germline V gene (reference sequence). The CDR3 sequence is CASSRGRDTEAFF. The CDR3 region has the DNA TGTGCCAGTAGTAGAGGGCGAGACACTGAAGCTTTCTTT.

This clone was found a few times. The chain has TRBV5-4 and TRBJ2-7, with D possibly matching TRBD2 (5 bases). This CDR3 is built from 13 residues. Trimming stripped 3 bases from V and 4 bases from J, with 11 bases between. The germline gives CDR1 SGHNT, CDR2 YYREEE (reference sequence). CDR3 bases: TGTGCCAGCAGCTGGGAACTAGGTTACGAGCAGTACTTC. Translated: CASSWELGYEQYF.